The 31 T cell receptor beta chains reported below all come from one sample, sequenced in a study of PD-1 blockade in classical Hodgkin lymphoma. Assay: immunoSEQ multiplex PCR; the TCRdb copy retains only in-frame clones and omits some. The repertoire holds tens of thousands of clones, with roughly nine tenths as singletons. Every patient was affected by relapse after autologous stem cell transplantation, while exposure to brentuximab vedotin was not uniform. Sequenced here: peripheral blood mononuclear cells (PBMCs), sampled at baseline. The receptors were sampled from a human donor with classical Hodgkin lymphoma.

The chain links TRBV4-1 to TRBJ2-1; 7 bases match TRBD2. The CDR3 is 17 amino acids. The V gene's germline CDR1 is MGHRA and CDR2 YSYEKL. Unmatched junction bases numbered 5, after V lost 0 bases and J lost 0 bases. The CDR3 region is CASSQDSSGSSYNEQFF. DNA for the CDR3: TGCGCCAGCAGCCAAGATTCTAGCGGAAGCTCCTACAATGAGCAGTTCTTC.

The chain joins TRBV5-1 to TRBJ2-3; D gene uncertain. From germline, CDR1 is SGHRS and CDR2 YFSETQ. This CDR3 region has 16 residues. The germline V and J ends were trimmed by 0 bases and 1 base, with 12 bases remaining between them. For the CDR3, the DNA is TGCGCCAGCAGCTTGGAACGGGCTGCAGGCACAGATACGCAGTATTTT. Translated: CASSLERAAGTDTQYF. Based on the CDR3 plus reference TRBV5-1 and TRBJ2-3, the full variable domain is KAGVTQTPRYLIKTRGQQVTLSCSPISGHRSVSWYQQTPGQGLQFLFEYFSETQRNKGNFPGRFSGRQFSNSRSEMNVSTLELGDSALYLCASSLERAAGTDTQYFGPGTRLTVL.

The chain is built from TRBV5-4 and TRBJ1-1, with D hard to call. Trimming left V 5 bases short and J 4 bases short, with 18 bases between. CDR1 is SGHNT and CDR2 is YYREEE in the germline V gene (reference sequence). The CDR3 sequence is 15 residues long. CDR3 sequence reads: CASSQPLVGSTEAFF. CDR3 sequence (DNA): TGTGCCAGCAGTCAACCTCTCGTTGGGTCCACTGAAGCTTTCTTT.

This clone is a singleton in its sample. This chain links TRBV5-1 with TRBJ1-2; TRBD1 is a possible D gene (5 bases). Trimming cost V 1 base and J 0 bases, with 25 bases left between them. Germline V gene lookup returns CDR1 SGHRS and CDR2 YFSETQ. This CDR3 contains 20 residues. The CDR3 sequence is CASSLPKIGPIRGPNYGYTF. In DNA form, the CDR3 reads TGCGCCAGCAGCTTGCCGAAAATCGGACCAATAAGGGGTCCTAACTATGGCTACACCTTC.

The chain employs TRBV7-2 and TRBJ1-5; a weak D match, TRBD1 (5 bases). V lost 1 base and J 2 bases, leaving 12 bases between the germline ends. The CDR3 is 16 amino acids. CDR1 is SGHTA and CDR2 is FQGNSA in the germline V gene. Here the CDR3 reads CASSLGSTDGNQPQHF. In DNA, the CDR3 is TGTGCCAGCAGCTTAGGGTCGACAGATGGCAATCAGCCCCAGCATTTT.

This chain uses TRBV19 with TRBJ2-7; TRBD2 matches 12 bases. The junction had 4 bases not matched to a gene; V was cut back by 6 bases and J by 1 base. Germline V lookup: CDR1 LNHDA, CDR2 SQIVND (reference sequence). The CDR3 covers 15 residues. The CDR3 DNA follows: TGTGCCAGTAGCTTGACTAGCGGGGGATCCTACGAGCAGTACTTC. Its translation: CASSLTSGGSYEQYF.

The chain uses TRBV5-1 and TRBJ2-2; D remains unclear. Trimming removed 0 bases from V and 5 bases from J, with 20 bases in between. The CDR3 has 18 residues. Germline CDR1 SGHRS, CDR2 YFSETQ. In DNA, the CDR3 is TGCGCCAGCAGCTTGGGAGCACGAACCGGGCGATGGACCGGGGAGCTGTTTTTT. This gives the protein CASSLGARTGRWTGELFF. Combining the CDR3 with reference TRBV5-1 and TRBJ2-2 gives the whole variable domain KAGVTQTPRYLIKTRGQQVTLSCSPISGHRSVSWYQQTPGQGLQFLFEYFSETQRNKGNFPGRFSGRQFSNSRSEMNVSTLELGDSALYLCASSLGARTGRWTGELFFGEGSRLTVL.

This sequence joins TRBV6-5 and TRBJ2-7; D is unclear. Germline CDR1 MNHEY, CDR2 SVGAGI. With 2 bases removed from V and 0 bases from J, the gap between germline ends came to 5 bases. The CDR3 has 13 amino acids. The CDR3 nucleotides read TGTGCCAGCAGTTACGGGAACTCCTACGAGCAGTACTTC. Translating gives CASSYGNSYEQYF.

This sequence joins TRBV14 and TRBJ2-1; tentatively, D is TRBD1 or TRBD2 (5 bases each). Per the germline V gene, CDR1 is SGHDN and CDR2 is FVKESK. The CDR3 spans 16 residues. V gave up 4 bases and J gave up 2 bases, with 15 bases separating them. The CDR3 bases are TGTGCCAGCAGCCGTTCCGGGACCCTAACCTACAATGAGCAGTTCTTC. It codes for CASSRSGTLTYNEQFF.

This chain connects TRBV12-5 to TRBJ2-1; TRBD1 matches 7 bases. CDR3 length equals 17 residues. V lost 5 bases and J lost 4; bases outside the gene matches: 14. Looked up from germline, CDR1 is LGHNT and CDR2 is FRNRAP. CDR3 sequence: CASGVERGRQGYNEQFF. DNA for the CDR3: TGTGCTAGTGGTGTCGAAAGGGGGAGACAGGGTTACAATGAGCAGTTCTTC.

This sequence joins TRBV5-1 and TRBJ2-1; D possibly corresponds to TRBD2 (6 bases). Germline lookup yields CDR1 SGHRS and CDR2 YFSETQ. The length of the CDR3 is 17 residues. Trimming stripped 0 bases from V and 0 bases from J, with 13 bases between. In DNA form, the CDR3 reads TGCGCCAGCAGCTTGGGCAGGGTGGGGGGCTCCTACAATGAGCAGTTCTTC. Translated, it gives CASSLGRVGGSYNEQFF.

The chain uses TRBV19 and TRBJ2-3; no clear D. V lost 3 bases and J 2 bases, leaving 9 bases between the germline ends. The CDR3 is 14 amino acids. Germline V gene sequence: CDR1 LNHDA, CDR2 SQIVND (reference sequence). CDR3 nucleotide sequence: TGTGCCAGTAGTATGCAGGCATCCACAGATACGCAGTATTTT. Protein product: CASSMQASTDTQYF.

The V and J genes are TRBV27 and TRBJ2-3; D gene uncertain. The CDR3 runs 13 residues. Germline CDR1 MNHEY, CDR2 SMNVEV (reference sequence). Deletions cut 3 bases from V and 2 bases from J, with 6 bases between. The CDR3 loop is CASSFLSTDTQYF. CDR3 in DNA: TGTGCCAGCAGTTTTCTTTCCACAGATACGCAGTATTTT.

The chain links TRBV11-2 to TRBJ1-3, with unresolved D. CDR3 length: 14 amino acids. Trimming cost V 5 bases and J 4 bases, with 12 bases left between them. The germline gives CDR1 SGHAT, CDR2 FQNNGV. CDR3 region: CASSPRGSGNTIYF. Here the CDR3 DNA reads TGTGCCAGCAGCCCCCGAGGGTCGGGAAACACCATATATTTT.

CDR3 residues: CASSNSQVQRNIQYF. Written as DNA, the CDR3 is TGTGCCAGCAGCAACTCTCAAGTCCAGCGGAACATTCAGTACTTC. V usage is TRBV7-2 and J usage is TRBJ2-4, with a possible D match to TRBD2 (5 bases). V was pared by 5 bases and J by 7 bases, with 18 bases between. This CDR3 has 15 residues. The germline V gene encodes CDR1 SGHTA and CDR2 FQGNSA.

The V call is TRBV5-4, the J call TRBJ1-4; D not resolved. Trimming shortened V by 5 bases and J by 0 bases, and 8 bases separated the two germline ends. The CDR3 has 14 amino acids. Germline lookup yields CDR1 SGHNT and CDR2 YYREEE (reference sequence). CDR3 sequence (DNA): TGTGCCAGCAGGAAAGATGCAACTAATGAAAAACTGTTTTTT. It specifies CASRKDATNEKLFF.

J is TRBJ2-2 and V is TRBV4-1, with D hard to call. The CDR3 is 13 amino acids. V dropped 4 bases and J dropped 0 bases, with 3 bases sitting between them. Germline-derived CDR1 and CDR2 are MGHRA and YSYEKL. In DNA, the CDR3 is TGCGCCAGCAGCCCCTCGAACACCGGGGAGCTGTTTTTT. It yields the protein CASSPSNTGELFF.

The chain employs TRBV7-2 and TRBJ2-1; D might be TRBD2 (5 bases). The CDR3 has 15 residues. Trimming removed 3 bases at V and 6 bases at J, with 15 bases between. CDR1 is SGHTA and CDR2 is FQGNSA in the germline V gene. CDR3 sequence: CASSFLWGGGNEQFF. CDR3 sequence (DNA): TGTGCCAGCAGCTTCTTATGGGGTGGAGGCAATGAGCAGTTCTTC.

The chain recombines TRBV11-2 with TRBJ2-1; D ambiguous. V lost 6 bases to trimming and J lost 0 bases, with 24 bases between them. Germline V lookup: CDR1 SGHAT, CDR2 FQNNGV. The CDR3 covers 19 residues. The CDR3 DNA reads as TGTGCCAGCAGAAAAGGATGGCGGTTTCCCCCGAGCTCCTACAATGAGCAGTTCTTC. This translates into CASRKGWRFPPSSYNEQFF.

The J gene is TRBJ2-5, the V gene TRBV21-1; the DNA was not used to check the table's D call, TRBD2. TRBV21-1 is tagged as a pseudogene. This CDR3 is 16 amino acids long. In nucleotides, the CDR3 is TGTGCCAGCAGCAACCCCTGGACTAGCGGGTCTGAGACCCAGTACTTC. This translates into CASSNPWTSGSETQYF.

The chain employs TRBV27 and TRBJ2-5, with 7 bases identical to TRBD1. J lost 9 bases, V lost 0 bases, and 13 bases had no gene match. CDR1 is MNHEY, CDR2 SMNVEV, per germline (reference sequence). The CDR3 loop spans 16 amino acids. The CDR3 protein is CASSLSEAGGRGSQYF. CDR3 DNA: TGTGCCAGCAGTTTATCGGAGGCAGGGGGAAGGGGGTCCCAGTACTTC.

This clone was seen only a few times. The genes are TRBV5-1 and TRBJ1-1; no firm D call. The germline CDR1 and CDR2 sequences are SGHRS and YFSETQ. The CDR3 covers 8 residues. V dropped 6 bases and J dropped 8 bases, with 2 bases sitting between them. The CDR3 region has the DNA TGCGCCAGCACAGAAGCTTTCTTT. It encodes CASTEAFF.

The table lists this clone with a count of one. This chain connects TRBV9 to TRBJ2-7, with D possibly being TRBD1 (6 bases). The CDR3 is 12 residues long. Trimming cost V 1 base and J 6 bases, with 8 bases left between them. Germline CDR1 and CDR2: SGDLS and YYNGEE. CDR3 sequence reads: CASSVTTGEQYF. The CDR3 DNA reads as TGTGCCAGCAGCGTAACGACAGGCGAGCAGTACTTC.

The gene calls are TRBV11-2 and TRBJ2-7; D is possibly TRBD1 (5 bases). The CDR3 loop spans 14 amino acids. Germline V lookup: CDR1 SGHAT, CDR2 FQNNGV. The V and J ends lost 4 bases and 2 bases respectively, with 12 bases between them. CDR3 in amino acids: CASSSGQSTYEQYF. CDR3 sequence (DNA): TGTGCCAGCAGCTCAGGGCAGTCGACCTACGAGCAGTACTTC.

The gene calls are TRBV6-6 and TRBJ2-7; 10 nucleotides align to TRBD1. The trim removed 6 bases at V and 4 bases at J, leaving 6 bases unmatched. Germline V lookup: CDR1 MNHNY, CDR2 SVGAGI (reference sequence). This CDR3 is built from 14 residues. Here the CDR3 DNA reads TGTGCCAGCAGGACGGGACAGGGGACGTACGAGCAGTACTTC. It encodes CASRTGQGTYEQYF.

The rearrangement uses TRBV5-8 and TRBJ1-2, with D possibly being TRBD1 (5 bases). V shed 5 bases and J shed 0 bases, with 17 bases lying between them. The germline CDR1 and CDR2 sequences are SGHTS and YDEGEE. The CDR3 contains 16 residues. The CDR3 sequence: CASRPETWGSNYGYTF. The CDR3 bases are TGTGCCAGCAGGCCCGAGACGTGGGGCTCTAACTATGGCTACACCTTC.

This chain connects TRBV5-6 to TRBJ2-7; TRBD1 aligns across 8 bases. CDR1 is SGHDT and CDR2 is YYEEEE in the germline V gene. This CDR3 is built from 15 residues. The J segment lost 1 base and the V segment lost 4 bases, leaving 7 bases of the junction unmatched. The CDR3 DNA reads as TGTGCCAGCAGCGCCCGACAGGGGTTTTCCTACGAGCAGTACTTC. It translates to CASSARQGFSYEQYF.

Regarding this clone: One end of the junction does not line up with germline, which may come from a read error. The V gene is TRBV19, the J gene TRBJ2-7, with 7 bases aligning to TRBD1. This CDR3 has 16 residues. The germline V gene encodes CDR1 LNHDA and CDR2 SQIVND (reference sequence). CDR3: CASSLEQGRSSYEQYF. In nucleotides, the CDR3 is TGTGCCAGTAGTTTAGAACAGGGGCGAAGCTCCTACGAGCAGTACTTC.

This chain joins TRBV4-1 and TRBJ1-2, with D possibly matching TRBD1 (5 bases). Looked up from germline, CDR1 is MGHRA and CDR2 is YSYEKL. Trimming took 2 bases from V and 3 from J, leaving 16 bases between them. The CDR3 has 16 residues. The CDR3: CASSQNLGLGYYGYTF. The DNA of the CDR3 is TGCGCCAGCAGCCAAAATTTGGGGCTGGGCTACTATGGCTACACCTTC.

The chain joins TRBV6-6 to TRBJ1-5; the D is unclear. Germline CDR1 MNHNY, CDR2 SVGAGI (reference sequence). V lost 0 bases and J 0 bases, leaving 6 bases between the germline ends. The length of the CDR3 is 15 residues. CDR3 in amino acids: CASSYSSNSNQPQHF. The CDR3 DNA reads as TGTGCCAGCAGTTACTCCAGTAATAGCAATCAGCCCCAGCATTTT.

The gene calls are TRBV27 and TRBJ2-3, with D perhaps matching TRBD2 (5 bases). The V end was cut by 1 base, the J end by 0 bases, with 11 bases between. Germline CDR1 MNHEY, CDR2 SMNVEV (reference sequence). This CDR3 has 16 amino acids. The CDR3: CASSLYASGSTDTQYF. CDR3 nucleotide sequence: TGTGCCAGCAGTTTATATGCCAGCGGTAGCACAGATACGCAGTATTTT.